Below are 16 T cell receptor beta chains sequenced from a single sample in a study of vaccination effects on CD4 cells after COVID-19. Prior to sequencing, the ViraFEST assay stimulated PBMC with viral peptide pools, which expanded the antigen-specific CD4+ T cells. A roughly 11-day culture period preceded the isolation of CD4+ T cells. These receptors have no known antigen. Repertoires were generated with immunoSEQ multiplex PCR, while TCRdb's copy carries only in-frame clones and drops some. The sample lists around 83,000 clones; roughly 72% were seen once. The sample here was CD4+ T cells from PBMCs cultured with HCoV-229E spike peptides, taken before COVID-19 vaccination. Receptors were obtained from a human donor who received a COVID-19 vaccine.

The V gene is TRBV5-1, the J gene TRBJ1-1, with 7 bases matching TRBD1. From germline, CDR1 is SGHRS and CDR2 YFSETQ. The CDR3 spans 14 residues. The junction had 0 bases not matched to a gene; V was cut back by 0 bases and J by 1 base. CDR3 residues: CASSLEGANTEAFF. CDR3 nucleotide sequence: TGCGCCAGCAGCTTGGAGGGGGCGAACACTGAAGCTTTCTTT. Full variable domain (outside the CDR3, taken from reference TRBV5-1 and TRBJ1-1): KAGVTQTPRYLIKTRGQQVTLSCSPISGHRSVSWYQQTPGQGLQFLFEYFSETQRNKGNFPGRFSGRQFSNSRSEMNVSTLELGDSALYLCASSLEGANTEAFFGQGTRLTVV.

CDR3 loop: CASSLVGGSNEQFF. CDR3 nucleotides: TGTGCCAGCAGCTTAGTGGGAGGGAGCAATGAGCAGTTCTTC. The V and J genes are TRBV7-2 and TRBJ2-1, with 7 bases matching TRBD2. Germline V gene sequence: CDR1 SGHTA, CDR2 FQGNSA. The CDR3 has 14 amino acids. The V segment lost 1 base and the J segment 6 bases; nucleotides outside the gene matches: 3.

This clone qualifies as medium-sized. V and J are TRBV6-5 and TRBJ2-1; the D gene is possibly TRBD1 (5 bases). Trimming removed 7 bases from V and 8 bases from J, with 15 bases in between. The CDR3 has 13 residues. The germline V gene encodes CDR1 MNHEY and CDR2 SVGAGI. The CDR3 spells CASIFQGRYEQFF. The CDR3 DNA reads as TGTGCCAGCATTTTCCAGGGCAGGTATGAGCAGTTCTTC.

V and J are TRBV6-6 and TRBJ2-3; D gene ambiguous. The germline V and J ends were trimmed by 0 bases and 0 bases, with 7 bases remaining between them. Germline values: CDR1 MNHNY, CDR2 SVGAGI (reference sequence). The CDR3 runs to 15 residues. CDR3: CASSYSYGSTDTQYF. The CDR3 region has the DNA TGTGCCAGCAGTTACTCGTACGGTAGCACAGATACGCAGTATTTT.

The rearrangement links TRBV12-3 or TRBV12-4 to TRBJ1-2; 11 bases map to TRBD1. CDR3 length: 12 residues. Trimming removed 6 bases from V and 11 bases from J; junction bases left unmatched: 5. CDR3 in amino acids: CASSTRDRGYTF. The CDR3 DNA follows: TGTGCCAGCAGCACTAGGGACAGGGGGTACACCTTC.

This chain uses TRBV28 with TRBJ1-2; 8 bases line up with TRBD1. V lost 10 bases and J lost 8; bases outside the gene matches: 9. This CDR3 comprises 12 residues. Germline CDR1 reads MDHEN; CDR2 reads SYDVKM. CDR3 DNA sequence: TGTGCCATCCCGACAGGGGCTAAGGGCTACACCTTC. Translation: CAIPTGAKGYTF.

The V call is TRBV7-3, the J call TRBJ2-6; unclear D gene. Germline V lookup: CDR1 SGHTA, CDR2 FQGTGA. V lost 5 bases, J lost 0 bases, and 11 bases lay in between. This CDR3 contains 16 residues. CDR3 sequence (DNA): TGTGCCAGCAGCGCGTTGGTTCGCTCTGGGGCCAACGTCCTGACTTTC. This translates into CASSALVRSGANVLTF.

The chain employs TRBV4-1 and TRBJ1-2, with D maybe TRBD1 (6 bases). The germline V gene encodes CDR1 MGHRA and CDR2 YSYEKL. This CDR3 region has 14 residues. Trimming shortened V by 0 bases and J by 7 bases, and 12 bases separated the two germline ends. CDR3 protein: CASSQDQGTLGYTF. The DNA of the CDR3 is TGCGCCAGCAGCCAAGATCAGGGGACCCTTGGCTACACCTTC.

This sequence joins TRBV19 and TRBJ2-1, with TRBD1 identical over 11 bases. The CDR3 is made up of 16 amino acids. Germline values: CDR1 LNHDA, CDR2 SQIVND (reference sequence). J was trimmed by 5 bases and V by 5 bases; bases with no gene match: 8. The CDR3: CASSWGDRGTNNEQFF. In nucleotides, the CDR3 is TGTGCCAGTAGTTGGGGGGACAGGGGGACAAACAATGAGCAGTTCTTC. The whole variable domain, remainder taken from reference TRBV19 and TRBJ2-1, is DGGITQSPKYLFRKEGQNVTLSCEQNLNHDAMYWYRQDPGQGLRLIYYSQIVNDFQKGDIAEGYSVSREKKESFPLTVTSAQKNPTAFYLCASSWGDRGTNNEQFFGPGTRLTVL.

The chain couples TRBV6-2 or TRBV6-3 to TRBJ2-3, with 7 bases aligning to TRBD1. The CDR3 loop spans 17 amino acids. The junction had 11 bases not matched to a gene; V was cut back by 5 bases and J by 0 bases. The germline CDR1 and CDR2 sequences are MNHEY and SVGEGT. In DNA form, the CDR3 reads TGTGCCAGCAGTACCGGGACAGCCTTTTCTAGCACAGATACGCAGTATTTT. It specifies CASSTGTAFSSTDTQYF.

The V and J genes are TRBV30 and TRBJ1-2, with 8 bases identical to TRBD1. Unmatched junction bases numbered 9, after V lost 0 bases and J lost 9 bases. There are 14 residues in the CDR3. Germline values: CDR1 GTSNPN, CDR2 SVGIG (reference sequence). For the CDR3, the DNA is TGTGCCTGGAGTGTCTTCAGGACAGGGATACGCTACACCTTC. As protein: CAWSVFRTGIRYTF.

The chain combines TRBV6-4 with TRBJ1-2; D might be TRBD1 (6 bases). The CDR3 has 15 amino acids. In germline, CDR1 is MRHNA, CDR2 SNTAGT. The V end was cut by 3 bases, the J end by 5 bases, with 16 bases between. The CDR3 DNA reads TGTGCCAGCAGTGAAACAGGGAGAAATACGTATGGCTACACCTTC. This encodes CASSETGRNTYGYTF.

The chain uses TRBV7-2 and TRBJ1-2; 7 nucleotides match TRBD1. With 6 bases clipped from V and 8 bases from J, the junction kept 15 bases outside the gene matches. This CDR3 spans 15 amino acids. Germline assignment: CDR1 SGHTA and CDR2 FQGNSA. CDR3 sequence (DNA): TGTGCCAGCAGTGCAGTCGGGACAGCAGTGAGAGGCTACACCTTC. It is translated as CASSAVGTAVRGYTF.

V usage is TRBV10-3 and J usage is TRBJ2-1; possible D gene TRBD1, 5 bases. Germline V gene data show CDR1 as ENHRY and CDR2 as SYGVKD. Between the trimmed V and J ends, which lost 4 bases and 8 bases, there was a span of 15 bases. The CDR3 runs 14 residues. The CDR3 DNA reads as TGTGCCATCAGTGCCCTGGGCAGGGTCGATGAGCAGTTCTTC. It is translated as CAISALGRVDEQFF.

This chain joins TRBV15 and TRBJ2-5; the D is unclear. The CDR3 covers 13 residues. Trimming removed 3 bases at V and 5 bases at J, with 10 bases between. Per the germline V gene, CDR1 is LNHNV and CDR2 is YYDKDF (reference sequence). The CDR3 here is CATSRDPWETQYF. DNA of the CDR3: TGTGCCACCAGCAGGGATCCTTGGGAGACCCAGTACTTC. Using reference TRBV15 and TRBJ2-5 for the parts outside the CDR3, the full variable domain is DAMVIQNPRYQVTQFGKPVTLSCSQTLNHNVMYWYQQKSSQAPKLLFHYYDKDFNNEADTPDNFQSRRPNTSFCFLDIRSPGLGDTAMYLCATSRDPWETQYFGPGTRLLVL.

The J gene is TRBJ2-3, the V gene TRBV19; D not resolved. Trimming left V 10 bases short and J 2 bases short, with 19 bases between. The CDR3 is 15 residues long. CDR1 is LNHDA, CDR2 SQIVND, per germline (reference sequence). The CDR3 DNA reads TGTGCCACCCGGAGATCGGCTTTAAACACAGATACGCAGTATTTT. Amino acids: CATRRSALNTDTQYF. The whole variable domain, filled in from reference TRBV19 and TRBJ2-3, reads DGGITQSPKYLFRKEGQNVTLSCEQNLNHDAMYWYRQDPGQGLRLIYYSQIVNDFQKGDIAEGYSVSREKKESFPLTVTSAQKNPTAFYLCATRRSALNTDTQYFGPGTRLTVL.